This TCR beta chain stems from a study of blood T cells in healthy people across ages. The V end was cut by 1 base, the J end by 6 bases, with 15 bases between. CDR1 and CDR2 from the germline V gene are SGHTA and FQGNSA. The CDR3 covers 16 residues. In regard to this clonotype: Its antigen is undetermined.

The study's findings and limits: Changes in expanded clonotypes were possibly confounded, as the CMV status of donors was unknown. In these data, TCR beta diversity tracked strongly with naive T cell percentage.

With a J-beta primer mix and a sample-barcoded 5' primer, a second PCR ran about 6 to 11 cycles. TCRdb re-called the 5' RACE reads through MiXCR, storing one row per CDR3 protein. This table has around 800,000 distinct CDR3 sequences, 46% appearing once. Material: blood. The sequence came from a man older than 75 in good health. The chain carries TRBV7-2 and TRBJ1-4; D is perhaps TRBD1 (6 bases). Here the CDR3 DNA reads TGTGCCAGCAGCTTAGTAGACAGGCAAGAGGATGAAAAACTGTTTTTT. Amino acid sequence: CASSLVDRQEDEKLFF.